The 16 T cell receptor beta chains below all came from one sample that was sequenced in a study of control samples from healthy donors and cancer patients. Here immunoSEQ multiplex PCR was the method, and the copy in TCRdb shows in-frame clones only, minus some. This table holds around 170,000 clones, 80% to 90% found once. Sequencing used blood. Every receptor here comes from a woman aged 30 to 39 in good health.

The V call is TRBV19, the J call TRBJ1-2; D remains unclear. The CDR3 consists of 14 residues. Trimming cost V 0 bases and J 4 bases, with 9 bases left between them. From germline, CDR1 is LNHDA and CDR2 SQIVND (reference sequence). Here the CDR3 DNA reads TGTGCCAGTAGTATAGACCACGCTGGCTATGGCTACACCTTC. Its protein product is CASSIDHAGYGYTF.

V and J are TRBV12-2 and TRBJ2-7; whether TRBD2, the table's D call, matches the DNA was not checked. TRBV12-2 is designated a pseudogene. The CDR3 runs to 16 residues. The CDR3 loop reads CASRFLTSGESYEQYF. The CDR3 DNA reads TGTGCAAGTCGCTTTCTCACTAGTGGGGAGTCATACGAGCAGTACTTC.

The chain recombines TRBV19 with TRBJ2-2, with a possible D match to TRBD1 (5 bases). CDR3 length: 16 residues. Germline V lookup: CDR1 LNHDA, CDR2 SQIVND (reference sequence). Deletions cut 0 bases from V and 6 bases from J, with 14 bases between. The CDR3 bases are TGTGCCAGTAGTATAGATGTGGGCAGGGTAGCCGGGGAGCTGTTTTTT. Its translation is CASSIDVGRVAGELFF. The variable domain in full, completed from reference TRBV19 and TRBJ2-2, reads DGGITQSPKYLFRKEGQNVTLSCEQNLNHDAMYWYRQDPGQGLRLIYYSQIVNDFQKGDIAEGYSVSREKKESFPLTVTSAQKNPTAFYLCASSIDVGRVAGELFFGEGSRLTVL.

CDR3 nucleotide sequence: TGTGCCAGTAGGGGGGACAGACCGAACACTGAAGCTTTCTTT. Protein product: CASRGDRPNTEAFF. The V call is TRBV19, the J call TRBJ1-1; 7 bases map to TRBD1. V was pared by 6 bases and J by 1 base, with 5 bases of the junction left unmatched. The germline V gene has CDR1 LNHDA and CDR2 SQIVND (reference sequence). The CDR3 consists of 14 residues.

This clone was found once. The chain combines TRBV27 with TRBJ2-3; 9 positions match TRBD2. The ends lost 3 bases at V and 1 base at J; junction bases unmatched: 5. There are 16 residues in the CDR3. Per germline, CDR1 MNHEY and CDR2 SMNVEV (reference sequence). The CDR3 region is CASSLGLAGRTDTQYF. As DNA, the CDR3 is TGTGCCAGCAGTTTGGGGCTAGCGGGACGCACAGATACGCAGTATTTT.

This chain links TRBV5-6 with TRBJ2-5; TRBD1 is a possible D gene (5 bases). Germline values: CDR1 SGHDT, CDR2 YYEEEE. This CDR3 spans 13 amino acids. Trimming removed 2 bases at V and 7 bases at J, with 12 bases between. CDR3 DNA sequence: TGTGCCAGCAGCTTCCTGGGGCCTGGGACCCAGTACTTC. Its translation is CASSFLGPGTQYF.

V is TRBV27 and J is TRBJ2-7, with D possibly called TRBD1 or TRBD2 (6 bases each). The CDR3 is made up of 13 amino acids. CDR1 is MNHEY, CDR2 SMNVEV, per germline (reference sequence). Trimming took off 3 bases at V and 6 bases at J, with 12 bases between the two ends. CDR3 region: CASSFGGGREQYF. The CDR3 DNA is TGTGCCAGCAGTTTTGGAGGGGGGCGCGAGCAGTACTTC.

This clone was counted only a few times. The chain is built from TRBV7-9 and TRBJ1-6; D uncertain. Germline assignment: CDR1 SEHNR and CDR2 FQNEAQ (reference sequence). V was clipped by 4 bases and J by 7 bases, with 14 bases between them. CDR3 length: 15 residues. CDR3 sequence reads: CASSSRAKRNSPLHF. The CDR3 nucleotides are TGTGCCAGCAGCTCTAGAGCGAAGAGGAATTCACCCCTCCACTTT.

The chain recombines TRBV5-1 with TRBJ2-1; no reliable D call. This CDR3 is 16 amino acids long. Per germline, CDR1 SGHRS and CDR2 YFSETQ. Trimming took 0 bases from V and 8 from J, leaving 18 bases between them. Here the CDR3 DNA reads TGCGCCAGCAGCTTGGATGGAGCTCCGGGTGTCGATGAGCAGTTCTTC. It translates to CASSLDGAPGVDEQFF.

V and J are TRBV5-1 and TRBJ2-1; D perhaps matches TRBD2 (6 bases). The V end lost 2 bases, the J end lost 1 base, and 13 bases lay between the germline ends. Per the germline V gene, CDR1 is SGHRS and CDR2 is YFSETQ. This CDR3 has 16 amino acids. DNA for the CDR3: TGCGCCAGCAGCTTCCTGCCCGGAGGGTCCTACAATGAGCAGTTCTTC. Its translation: CASSFLPGGSYNEQFF.

The V gene is TRBV5-1, the J gene TRBJ2-5; TRBD1 matches at 7 bases. In germline, CDR1 is SGHRS, CDR2 YFSETQ. Trimming removed 6 bases from V and 5 bases from J; junction bases left unmatched: 7. The CDR3 loop spans 13 amino acids. CDR3 residues: CASTNRGEETQYF. CDR3 coding DNA: TGCGCCAGCACCAACAGGGGTGAGGAGACCCAGTACTTC.

This chain joins TRBV18 and TRBJ2-3, with 7 bases aligning to TRBD1. Germline V lookup: CDR1 KGHSH, CDR2 LQKENI. J lost 0 bases, V lost 2 bases, and 11 bases had no gene match. The CDR3 is made up of 18 amino acids. CDR3 loop: CASSPGSSGTASTDTQYF. Here the CDR3 DNA reads TGTGCCAGCTCACCAGGATCTTCCGGGACAGCTAGCACAGATACGCAGTATTTT.

V gene TRBV18 combines with J gene TRBJ2-7, with 9 bases matching TRBD1. J gave up 1 base and V 5 bases, and 6 bases lay outside the gene matches. Germline values: CDR1 KGHSH, CDR2 LQKENI. CDR3 size: 15 residues. The CDR3 sequence is CASSSRQGGSYEQYF. The CDR3 DNA reads as TGTGCCAGCTCATCCCGACAGGGGGGGTCCTACGAGCAGTACTTC. Complete variable domain (other parts from reference TRBV18 and TRBJ2-7): NAGVMQNPRHLVRRRGQEARLRCSPMKGHSHVYWYRQLPEEGLKFMVYLQKENIIDESGMPKERFSAEFPKEGPSILRIQQVVRGDSAAYFCASSSRQGGSYEQYFGPGTRLTVT.

V is TRBV5-1 and J is TRBJ2-1; TRBD1 might be the D (5 bases). The V and J ends lost 0 bases and 12 bases respectively, with 25 bases between them. Germline V gives CDR1 SGHRS, CDR2 YFSETQ. CDR3 size: 17 residues. The CDR3 is CASSLAHMGQNPSTQFF. The CDR3 nucleotides read TGCGCCAGCAGCTTGGCCCACATGGGGCAGAACCCTTCAACGCAGTTCTTC.

The V gene is TRBV28, the J gene TRBJ1-6; TRBD1 might be the D (6 bases). Trimming cost V 6 bases and J 0 bases, with 18 bases left between them. The CDR3 loop spans 18 amino acids. Germline CDR1 MDHEN, CDR2 SYDVKM. CDR3 sequence (DNA): TGTGCCAGCAGCATCAGGGGAGGCCGTAGCTCCTATAATTCACCCCTCCACTTT. The encoded protein is CASSIRGGRSSYNSPLHF.

V gene TRBV4-1 combines with J gene TRBJ2-7; D gene unclear. Deletions cut 0 bases from V and 2 bases from J, with 8 bases between. This CDR3 contains 14 residues. Germline values: CDR1 MGHRA, CDR2 YSYEKL. The CDR3 spells CASSQEGNPYEQYV. DNA of the CDR3: TGCGCCAGCAGCCAAGAAGGGAACCCCTACGAGCAGTACGTC.